The clone carrying this T cell receptor beta chain has only a few counts. The record originates from a study of molecular identifiers for immune sequencing clone quantification. The CDR3 loop spans 15 amino acids. Germline CDR1 reads MDHEN; CDR2 reads SYDVKM. Trimming removed 3 bases at V and 0 bases at J, with 9 bases between. TCRdb re-called the PCR reads with MiXCR, one entry per CDR3 protein. The sample shows tens of thousands of distinct CDR3 sequences, 18% of them seen only once. The chain has TRBV28 and TRBJ1-5; the D is unclear. The receptor's source is a human donor in good health. Some libraries in this study had Jurkat cell RNA spiked in. Material: naive CD8+ T cells from blood, with Jurkat cell RNA spiked in. The subset was: FACS-sorted CD8+CD4-CCR7+CD45RA+ naive T cells. CDR3 amino acids: CASSFVRSSNQPQHF. In DNA, the CDR3 is TGTGCCAGCAGTTTCGTCAGGTCTAGCAATCAGCCCCAGCATTTT.